One and the same sample provided the 13 T cell receptor beta chains below, sequenced in a study of cytomegalovirus exposure and HLA in healthy donors. Researchers ran the PCR with 60 Vbeta and 13 Jbeta primers. Measured with immunoSEQ multiplex PCR; TCRdb has only the in-frame clones, and not every one. The sample includes roughly 130,000 clones, approximately 80% seen only once; the top ten take over 1.5%. Sequencing was done on a sample of PBMCs. These receptors were collected from a man aged 40-49 years in good health and CMV-seronegative.

The V and J genes are TRBV7-9 and TRBJ1-3; 9 positions agree with TRBD1. The CDR3 totals 16 residues. The ends lost 5 bases at V and 2 bases at J; junction bases unmatched: 7. Germline V gene lookup returns CDR1 SEHNR and CDR2 FQNEAQ (reference sequence). The CDR3 sequence is CASSPGDRDPGNTIYF. The CDR3, as DNA: TGTGCCAGCAGCCCAGGGGACAGGGACCCTGGAAACACCATATATTTT.

This clone was seen more than once but under ten times. V gene TRBV19 combines with J gene TRBJ1-1, with D possibly TRBD1 on 5 matching bases. The CDR3 covers 13 residues. V lost 4 bases, J lost 1 base, and 7 bases lay in between. Germline V gene lookup returns CDR1 LNHDA and CDR2 SQIVND (reference sequence). The DNA for the CDR3 is TGTGCCAGTAGTACCACAGGGAACACTGAAGCTTTCTTT. Encoded protein: CASSTTGNTEAFF.

The genes are TRBV6-6 and TRBJ2-2; D might be TRBD1 (5 bases). This CDR3 has 15 amino acids. V was trimmed by 5 bases and J by 2 bases, leaving 12 bases between them. Germline CDR1 reads MNHNY; CDR2 reads SVGAGI (reference sequence). In DNA, the CDR3 is TGTGCCAGCAGTCCCCTCCAGGGAAACACCGGGGAGCTGTTTTTT. Encoded protein: CASSPLQGNTGELFF.

V usage is TRBV4-2 and J usage is TRBJ2-5; 14 positions match TRBD2. Unmatched junction bases numbered 3, after V lost 4 bases and J lost 5 bases. The length of the CDR3 is 15 residues. Germline lookup yields CDR1 LGHNA and CDR2 YNFKEQ. DNA for the CDR3: TGTGCCAGCAGCCTGGGGACTAGCGGGAGTGAGACCCAGTACTTC. Translated: CASSLGTSGSETQYF.

The V gene is TRBV2, the J gene TRBJ1-1, with 10 bases fitting TRBD1. CDR3 length: 16 residues. Germline CDR1 SNHLY, CDR2 FYNNEI. V gave up 7 bases and J gave up 0 bases; unmatched junction bases: 8. The CDR3 sequence is CASTGTGDLLNTEAFF. The CDR3 bases are TGTGCCAGCACCGGGACAGGGGACCTCTTGAACACTGAAGCTTTCTTT.

The chain joins TRBV11-2 to TRBJ2-7; 9 bases are shared with TRBD1. V gave up 0 bases and J gave up 2 bases; unmatched junction bases: 5. This CDR3 contains 16 residues. Germline CDR1 and CDR2: SGHAT and FQNNGV. CDR3: CASSLDLDRGTYEQYF. The CDR3 coding sequence is TGTGCCAGCAGCTTAGATCTGGACAGGGGCACCTACGAGCAGTACTTC.

J is TRBJ1-6 and V is TRBV6-5; 8 nucleotides line up with TRBD1. With 2 bases clipped from V and 8 bases from J, the junction kept 5 bases outside the gene matches. The CDR3 is 15 amino acids. Germline assignment: CDR1 MNHEY and CDR2 SVGAGI. CDR3 coding DNA: TGTGCCAGCAGTTACAGGGACAGGTCGGATTCACCCCTCCACTTT. Translating gives CASSYRDRSDSPLHF.

Details on this clone: One junction end disagrees with the germline gene, perhaps due to a read error. This chain uses TRBV7-9 with TRBJ2-4, with a possible D match to TRBD2 (5 bases). This CDR3 is built from 14 residues. From germline, CDR1 is SEHNR and CDR2 FQNEAQ (reference sequence). CDR3 in amino acids: CASSFGEAKNSQYF. CDR3 nucleotides: TGTGCCAGCAGCTTCGGGGAAGCCAAAAACAGTCAGTACTTC.

This chain links TRBV30 with TRBJ2-7, with 10 bases that match TRBD1. Germline V lookup: CDR1 GTSNPN, CDR2 SVGIG (reference sequence). The CDR3 is made up of 13 amino acids. With 0 bases clipped from V and 8 bases from J, the junction kept 4 bases outside the gene matches. For the CDR3, the DNA is TGTGCCTGGAGTGTTGGTGACAGGGGGCAGCAGTACTTC. This gives the protein CAWSVGDRGQQYF.

The rearrangement uses TRBV7-8 and TRBJ1-2, with D unclear. The CDR3 is 15 amino acids. Germline values: CDR1 SGHVS, CDR2 FQNEAQ. V shed 0 bases and J shed 7 bases, with 15 bases lying between them. CDR3 nucleotides: TGTGCCAGCAGCTTAGCGCTACGGGATTTCGGTGGCTACACCTTC. This encodes CASSLALRDFGGYTF.

The rearrangement joins TRBV7-5 to TRBJ2-2; the table calls TRBD1, which could not be checked here. TRBV7-5 is annotated as a pseudogene. CDR3 length equals 15 residues. As DNA, the CDR3 is TGTGTCAGAAGCTTAGTAACAGGGCGCACCGGGGAGCTGTTTTTT. Translated: CVRSLVTGRTGELFF.

V is TRBV6-1 and J is TRBJ2-3; 8 nucleotides align to TRBD2. CDR1 is MNHNS and CDR2 is SASEGT in the germline V gene. J lost 1 base, V lost 7 bases, and 4 bases had no gene match. The CDR3 is 14 residues long. The CDR3 sequence is CASNSGEGTDTQYF. CDR3 nucleotide sequence: TGTGCCAGCAATAGCGGGGAAGGCACAGATACGCAGTATTTT.

The chain links TRBV5-4 to TRBJ2-3, with a possible D match to TRBD2 (5 bases). The V and J ends lost 3 bases and 5 bases respectively, with 13 bases between them. Germline CDR1 SGHNT, CDR2 YYREEE (reference sequence). This CDR3 is 14 amino acids long. Written as DNA, the CDR3 is TGTGCCAGCAGCTCCGGGGATACGGGAGATACGCAGTATTTT. Amino acids: CASSSGDTGDTQYF.